This T cell receptor (beta chain) was observed in a study of Graves' ophthalmopathy and Graves' hyperthyroidism. Whole-study context: Before any treatment, peripheral blood was taken at the initial diagnosis.

Germline loops: CDR1 SGHTA, CDR2 FQGNSA. The CDR3 covers 15 residues. The ends were cut back, 5 bases at V and 5 bases at J, with 15 bases in the middle. Uncontrolled infections, pregnancy, lactation or other autoimmune diseases led to patient exclusion. As the starting material, around 10 ml of fresh peripheral blood yielded the PBMCs. Study findings and constraints: Most thyroid-expanded clonotypes exceeding 0.001 frequency were also found in blood.

TCR beta CDR3 regions were amplified from RNA transcripts. Second-round multiplex PCR followed a first-round RT-PCR using HTBI primers. TCRdb passed the multiplex PCR reads through MiXCR, listing each CDR3 protein once. This sample carries about 700,000 distinct CDR3 sequences, 40% of them seen once, and the ten largest clones take approximately 43%. This clonotype was detected once. As yet, its antigen is unknown. Sequencing used peripheral blood. The chain joins TRBV7-2 to TRBJ1-4, with a weak D call TRBD1 (6 bases). This TCR was recovered from an adult man with Graves' ophthalmopathy. CDR3 loop: CASSVRRQDNEKLFF. CDR3 bases: TGTGCCAGCAGCGTCCGTCGACAGGACAATGAAAAACTGTTTTTT. Full variable domain (rest looked up from reference TRBV7-2 and TRBJ1-4): GAGVSQSPSNKVTEKGKDVELRCDPISGHTALYWYRQSLGQGLEFLIYFQGNSAPDKSGLPSDRFSAERTGGSVSTLTIQRTQQEDSAVYLCASSVRRQDNEKLFFGSGTQLSVL.